This T cell receptor (beta chain) originates from a study of CD8+CD57+ T cells in acquired aplastic anemia. Profiles of TCR beta VDJ and CDR3 were generated from a genomic DNA template. Via MiXCR, TCRdb re-called the reads, giving one row per CDR3 protein. This sample has more than 150,000 distinct CDR3 sequences, with 45% to 60% found just once. Patients included in sequencing had previously demonstrated CD8+CD57+ cell expansion by flow cytometry. Specimen: sorted CD4+, CD8+, or CD8+CD57+ T cells (not recorded which) from PBMCs. This sequence originates from a human donor with aplastic anemia.

The CDR3 protein is CASSASDRGGYEHF. CDR3 DNA sequence: TGTGCCAGCAGCGCCTCGGACAGGGGAGGCTACGAGCATTTT. The genes are TRBV10-3 and TRBJ1-5; TRBD1 matches 9 bases. The CDR3 totals 14 residues. In germline, CDR1 is ENHRY, CDR2 SYGVKD. V shed 10 bases and J 14 bases; nucleotides not matched to a gene: 18.